This T cell receptor (beta chain) was profiled in a study of molecular identifiers for immune sequencing clone quantification. Study background: Naive CD8 cell RNA, from around 20,000 or 100,000 cells, was split five ways in replicates, with four sequenced.

Isolation of naive CD8 T cells was achieved by sorting on a CD8+CD4-CCR7+CD45RA+ phenotype. It was with previously described methods and listed TCR primers that bulk TCR libraries were made. A single record per CDR3 protein comes from TCRdb applying MiXCR to the PCR reads. The sample yields hundreds of thousands of distinct CDR3 sequences, around 25% seen once. As concerns this clonotype: Its antigen is still unknown.

V shed 6 bases and J shed 1 base, with 7 bases lying between them. The CDR3 has 13 residues. Study-wide findings and caveats: Jurkat TCR RNA from one cell was spiked into some 1 million naive cells, and it was reportedly detectable there.

The sequenced sample was naive CD8+ T cells from blood, with Jurkat cell RNA spiked in. This sample's subset: FACS-sorted CD8+CD4-CCR7+CD45RA+ naive T cells. V usage is TRBV12-3 or TRBV12-4 and J usage is TRBJ1-5; D call uncertain. The source is a human donor in good health. Some libraries in this study had Jurkat cell RNA spiked in. The CDR3 DNA is TGTGCCAGCAGGGGTGTAAGCAATCAGCCCCAGCATTTT. Its protein is CASRGVSNQPQHF.